The text below deals with one T cell receptor (beta chain). Sequencing was performed with immunoSEQ multiplex PCR; in TCRdb, only in-frame clones are kept and a portion is missing. The sample holds about 500,000 clones, 87% seen once. This specimen comes from a study of blood T cell repertoires in COVID-19. Study information: PBMCs, B-cell-depleted T cells, or T cells provided the cDNA or gDNA that made up the material.

Assignment of participants to cohorts was predicated upon participant-reported clinical history. The receptor's source is a woman between 18 and 30 years old who had recovered from COVID-19. The sequenced material came from PBMCs or T cells enriched from blood (not recorded which).

The CDR3 protein is CASSLANRGVPEAFF. The CDR3 bases are TGTGCCAGCAGCTTGGCCAACCGGGGAGTGCCTGAAGCTTTCTTT. This rearrangement joins TRBV5-6 to TRBJ1-1; D is undetermined. The CDR3 has 15 amino acids. V was trimmed by 0 bases and J by 6 bases, leaving 15 bases between them. CDR1 is SGHDT and CDR2 is YYEEEE in the germline V gene. The variable domain in full, with the rest retrieved from reference TRBV5-6 and TRBJ1-1, is DAGVTQSPTHLIKTRGQQVTLRCSPKSGHDTVSWYQQALGQGPQFIFQYYEEEERQRGNFPDRFSGHQFPNYSSELNVNALLLGDSALYLCASSLANRGVPEAFFGQGTRLTVV.